The sequence of this T cell receptor (beta chain) was determined in a study of T cells in tumors after PD-1 blockade. Overall study context: Daily vismodegib 150 mg continued in a subset of anti-PD-1-treated patients. Findings and caveats of the study: Some novel exhausted tumor clones appeared in pre-treatment blood, suggesting peripheral recruitment.

As for this clone: As yet, its antigen is unknown.

V lost 8 bases, J lost 6 bases, and 10 bases lay in between. Germline V lookup: CDR1 MNHEY, CDR2 SVGAGI. The CDR3 spans 11 residues. Generated by immunoSEQ multiplex PCR, the TCRdb table keeps only in-frame clones and is missing some. The table has approximately 45,000 clones, approximately 80% seen once. The chain employs TRBV6-5 and TRBJ1-2; perhaps TRBD1 as D (5 bases). This TCR derives from a human donor with advanced basal cell or squamous cell carcinoma (not recorded which). The source was PBMCs, collected before anti-PD-1 therapy. The CDR3 reads CASRWGDGYTF. The CDR3 DNA sequence: TGTGCCAGCCGCTGGGGGGATGGCTACACCTTC.